The T cell receptor beta chain under discussion was sequenced for a study of shared clonotypes between healthy human individuals. Study conclusions and caveats: Rarefaction analysis demonstrated incomplete sorted-subset sequencing notwithstanding large depth. A reduction in generation probabilities was seen for non-shared clonotypes relative to those shared by all four donors.

CDR1 and CDR2 from the germline V gene are SGHRS and YFSETQ. The CDR3 has 16 amino acids. Trimming removed 0 bases from V and 0 bases from J; junction bases left unmatched: 3. Clones were read by immunoSEQ multiplex PCR, and TCRdb kept only the in-frame ones, dropping some. The table includes about 2.1 million clones, roughly 93% detected once. Naive-designated CD8 cells lacked CD45RO, were positively enriched for CCR7, and omitted terminally differentiated effector memory CD45RA+ cells. In the case of this clone: No antigen is known for it.

Input material: naive CD8+ T cells from PBMCs. The sequence was collected from a man younger than 35 in good health. Some clones in this sample may be carry-over from other donors' samples. The V and J genes are TRBV5-1 and TRBJ2-1; TRBD1 matches 7 bases. The CDR3 DNA reads TGCGCCAGCAGCTTGGTACAGGGGAGCTCCTACAATGAGCAGTTCTTC. It encodes CASSLVQGSSYNEQFF.